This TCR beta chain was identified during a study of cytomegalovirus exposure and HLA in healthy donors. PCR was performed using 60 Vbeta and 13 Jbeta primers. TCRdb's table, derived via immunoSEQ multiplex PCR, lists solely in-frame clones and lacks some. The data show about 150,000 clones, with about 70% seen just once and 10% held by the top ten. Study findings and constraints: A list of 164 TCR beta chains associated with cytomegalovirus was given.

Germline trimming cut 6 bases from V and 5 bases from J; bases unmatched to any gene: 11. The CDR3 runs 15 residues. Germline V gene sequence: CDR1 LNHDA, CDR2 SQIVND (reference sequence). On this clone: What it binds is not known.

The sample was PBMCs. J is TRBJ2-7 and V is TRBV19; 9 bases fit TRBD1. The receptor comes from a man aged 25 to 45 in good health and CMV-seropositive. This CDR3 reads CASSTAGTGPNEQYF. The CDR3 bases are TGTGCCAGTAGCACAGCCGGGACAGGGCCCAACGAGCAGTACTTC. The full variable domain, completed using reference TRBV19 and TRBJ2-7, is DGGITQSPKYLFRKEGQNVTLSCEQNLNHDAMYWYRQDPGQGLRLIYYSQIVNDFQKGDIAEGYSVSREKKESFPLTVTSAQKNPTAFYLCASSTAGTGPNEQYFGPGTRLTVT.